These T cell receptor beta chains were read from a single sample in a study of OX40 agonist ivuxolimab in advanced cancers. Profiled with immunoSEQ multiplex PCR; TCRdb holds only in-frame clones, not every one. The sample lists about 100,000 clones, roughly 90% occurring once. Sequenced here: CD4+ or CD8+ T cells sorted from blood, sampled in a trial of the OX40 agonist ivuxolimab. All receptors derive from an adult with an advanced solid tumor such as melanoma, head and neck, liver or kidney cancer. Each CDR3 is given without its conserved first and last residue. The size entry is marked missing in some rows and otherwise reads once, few, many or a size class.

V,size,CDR3
TRBV6-5,-,ASSYGLVNTEAF
TRBV30,-,AWSAGQINNNEQF
TRBV5-6,-,ASSLGDREGYGYT
TRBV7-9,-,ASSLGLAGNQETQY
TRBV5-4,-,ASSLPGQGREQY
TRBV7-8,-,ASSLSGQVPYEQY
TRBV28,few,ASSLVWASYEQY
TRBV9,once,ASSVGLAESYEQY
TRBV15,-,ATSRAGETQY
TRBV5-1,-,ASSPSGLGNTIY
TRBV30,once,AWSTGSTEAF
TRBV30,-,AWSSGGDTQY
TRBV2,once,ASSLSGGVDEQF
TRBV5-4,-,ASSKPTSGPGSGELF
TRBV7-2,-,ASSLFPGMGTDTQY
TRBV7-9,-,ASSFGIMNTGELF
TRBV5-1,-,ASSLFGTNYNEQF
TRBV2,-,ASSRDRLGASPLH
TRBV5-1,-,ASSLEGVDTQY
TRBV9,once,ASSAGQGAAGELF
TRBV10-2,-,ASSEHLLRSYNEQF
TRBV5-4,-,ASSLTSNTDTQY
TRBV9,-,ASSVVGADSNEQF
TRBV4-2,-,ASSQDQTTGALSTNEKLF
TRBV30,-,AWSWGAYEQY
TRBV6-1,-,ASSEAGGTYGYT
TRBV6-1,-,ASSELGETQY
TRBV7-8,-,ASSRGGGSAYNEQF
TRBV6-1,few,ASSPGLAETQY
TRBV25-1,-,ASCFIQPYSNQPQH
TRBV19,-,ASSPLRDARSAGELF
TRBV19,once,ASSVAAGVSGANVLT
TRBV13,-,ASSVRDTGELF
TRBV7-9,-,ASSLLGGAGGTDTQY
TRBV6-5,-,ASKAPGTGVYEQY
TRBV9,-,ASSVEGRESGEQY
TRBV6-1,-,ASSSFTSGYNEQF
TRBV30,-,AWSVRGRGGYT
TRBV7-9,-,ASSRGDAKLF
TRBV7-8,-,ASSFQTGVEQY
TRBV6-1,-,ASARFGTELGELF